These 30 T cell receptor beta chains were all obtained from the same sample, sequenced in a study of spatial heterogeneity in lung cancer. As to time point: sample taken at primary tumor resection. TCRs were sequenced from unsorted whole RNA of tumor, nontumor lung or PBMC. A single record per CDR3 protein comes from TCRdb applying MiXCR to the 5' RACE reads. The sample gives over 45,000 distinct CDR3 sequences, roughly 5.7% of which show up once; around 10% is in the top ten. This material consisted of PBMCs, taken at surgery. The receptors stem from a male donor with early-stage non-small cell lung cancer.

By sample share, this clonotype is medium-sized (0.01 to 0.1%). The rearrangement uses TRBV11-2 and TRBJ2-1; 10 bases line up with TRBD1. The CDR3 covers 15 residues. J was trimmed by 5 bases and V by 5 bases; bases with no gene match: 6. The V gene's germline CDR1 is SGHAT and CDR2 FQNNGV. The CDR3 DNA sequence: TGTGCCAGCAGCCAACGGGGACAGGGGAACAATGAGCAGTTCTTC. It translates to CASSQRGQGNNEQFF.

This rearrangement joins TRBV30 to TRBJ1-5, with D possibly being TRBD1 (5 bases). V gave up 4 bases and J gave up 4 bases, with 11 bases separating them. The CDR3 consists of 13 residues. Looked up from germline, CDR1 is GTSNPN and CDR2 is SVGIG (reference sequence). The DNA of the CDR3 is TGTGCCTGGACACGGGGCACTAATCAGCCCCAGCATTTT. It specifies CAWTRGTNQPQHF.

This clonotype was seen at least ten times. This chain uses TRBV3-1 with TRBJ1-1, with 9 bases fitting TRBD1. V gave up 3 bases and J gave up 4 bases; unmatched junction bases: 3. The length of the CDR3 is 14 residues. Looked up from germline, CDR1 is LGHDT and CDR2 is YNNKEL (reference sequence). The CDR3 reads CASSHGTGTTEAFF. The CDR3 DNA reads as TGTGCCAGCAGCCACGGGACAGGGACCACTGAAGCTTTCTTT.

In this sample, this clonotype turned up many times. The CDR3 is CASSQYLGSPLHF. Written as DNA, the CDR3 is TGTGCCAGCAGCCAATATTTGGGTTCACCCCTCCACTTT. The V call is TRBV7-2, the J call TRBJ1-6; no clear D gene. CDR1 is SGHTA, CDR2 FQGNSA, per germline. Trimming stripped 5 bases from V and 9 bases from J, with 11 bases between. The CDR3 runs 13 residues.

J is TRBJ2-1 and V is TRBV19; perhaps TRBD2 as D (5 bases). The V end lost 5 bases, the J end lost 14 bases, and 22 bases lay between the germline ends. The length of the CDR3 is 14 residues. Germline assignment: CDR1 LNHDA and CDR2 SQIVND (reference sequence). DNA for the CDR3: TGTGCCAGTAGTCTGGCTAGTAGCGACCCCGAGGAGTTCTTC. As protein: CASSLASSDPEEFF.

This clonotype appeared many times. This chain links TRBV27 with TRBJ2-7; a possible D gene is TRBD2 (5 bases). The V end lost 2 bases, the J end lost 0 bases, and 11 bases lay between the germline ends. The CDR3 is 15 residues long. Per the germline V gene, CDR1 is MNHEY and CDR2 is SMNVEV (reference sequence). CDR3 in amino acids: CASSLPGIPSYEQYF. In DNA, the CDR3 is TGTGCCAGCAGTTTACCGGGAATTCCCTCCTACGAGCAGTACTTC.

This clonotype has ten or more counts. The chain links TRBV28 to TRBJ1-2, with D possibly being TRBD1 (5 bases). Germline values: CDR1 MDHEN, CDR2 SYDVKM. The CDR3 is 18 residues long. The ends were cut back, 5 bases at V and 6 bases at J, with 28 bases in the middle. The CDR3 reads CASSPSWGRGKDIDGYTF. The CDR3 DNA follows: TGTGCCAGCAGTCCATCCTGGGGAAGGGGAAAAGATATAGATGGCTACACCTTC.

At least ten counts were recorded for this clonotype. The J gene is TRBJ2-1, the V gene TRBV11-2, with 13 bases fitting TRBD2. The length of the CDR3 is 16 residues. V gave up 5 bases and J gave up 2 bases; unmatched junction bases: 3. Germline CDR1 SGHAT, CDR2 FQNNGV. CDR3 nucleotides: TGTGCCAGCAGCCGGACTAGCGGGAGAACCTACAATGAGCAGTTCTTC. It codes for CASSRTSGRTYNEQFF.

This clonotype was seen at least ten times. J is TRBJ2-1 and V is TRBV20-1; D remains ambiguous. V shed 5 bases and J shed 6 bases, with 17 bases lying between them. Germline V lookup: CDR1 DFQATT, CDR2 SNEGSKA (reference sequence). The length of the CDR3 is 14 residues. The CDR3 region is CSASSPKAANEQFF. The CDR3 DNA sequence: TGCAGTGCTTCCTCCCCCAAGGCGGCCAATGAGCAGTTCTTC.

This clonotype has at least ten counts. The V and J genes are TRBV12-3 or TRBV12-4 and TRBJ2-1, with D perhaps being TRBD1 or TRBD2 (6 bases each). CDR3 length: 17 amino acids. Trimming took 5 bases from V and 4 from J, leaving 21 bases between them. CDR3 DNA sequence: TGTGCCAGCAGTCCCTTCCCGGGACAAGGGGGGTACAATGAGCAGTTCTTC. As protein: CASSPFPGQGGYNEQFF.

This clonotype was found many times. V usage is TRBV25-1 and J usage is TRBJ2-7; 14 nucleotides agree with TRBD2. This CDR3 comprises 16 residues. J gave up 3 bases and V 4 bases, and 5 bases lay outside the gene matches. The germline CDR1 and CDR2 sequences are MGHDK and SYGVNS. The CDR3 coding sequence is TGTGCCAGCAGTGCCGGACTAGCGGGAGGCGTCTACGAGCAGTACTTC. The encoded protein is CASSAGLAGGVYEQYF.

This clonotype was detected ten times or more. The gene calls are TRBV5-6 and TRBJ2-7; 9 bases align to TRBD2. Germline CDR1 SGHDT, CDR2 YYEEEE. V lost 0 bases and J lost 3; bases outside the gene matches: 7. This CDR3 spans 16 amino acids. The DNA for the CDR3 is TGTGCCAGCAGCTTGGCCGGGCTAGCGGGAATCTACGAGCAGTACTTC. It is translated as CASSLAGLAGIYEQYF.

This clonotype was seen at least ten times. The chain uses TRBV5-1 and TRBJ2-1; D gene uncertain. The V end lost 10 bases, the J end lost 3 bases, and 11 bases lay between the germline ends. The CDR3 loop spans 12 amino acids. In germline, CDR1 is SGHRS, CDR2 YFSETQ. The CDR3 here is CASPPSYNEQFF. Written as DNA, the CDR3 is TGCGCCTCACCCCCTAGCTACAATGAGCAGTTCTTC. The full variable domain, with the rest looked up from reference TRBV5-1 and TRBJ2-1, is KAGVTQTPRYLIKTRGQQVTLSCSPISGHRSVSWYQQTPGQGLQFLFEYFSETQRNKGNFPGRFSGRQFSNSRSEMNVSTLELGDSALYLCASPPSYNEQFFGPGTRLTVL.

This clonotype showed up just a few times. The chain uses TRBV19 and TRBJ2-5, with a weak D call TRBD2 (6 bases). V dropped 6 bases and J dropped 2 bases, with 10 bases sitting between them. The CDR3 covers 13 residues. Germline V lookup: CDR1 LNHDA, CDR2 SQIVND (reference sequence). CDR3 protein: CASSTSGQETQYF. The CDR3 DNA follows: TGTGCCAGTAGCACCAGCGGGCAAGAGACCCAGTACTTC.

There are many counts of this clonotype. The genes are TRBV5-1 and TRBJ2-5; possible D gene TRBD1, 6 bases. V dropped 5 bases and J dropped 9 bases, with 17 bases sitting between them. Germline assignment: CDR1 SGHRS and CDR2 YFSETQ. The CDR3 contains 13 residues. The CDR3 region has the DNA TGCGCCAGCAGGCCAGGGGTCCCCTCTCCCCAGTACTTC. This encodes CASRPGVPSPQYF.

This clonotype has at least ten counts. The CDR3 DNA follows: TGTGCCAGCAGTGAAACGGGGTCCTACAATGAGCAGTTCTTC. Amino acids: CASSETGSYNEQFF. The chain carries TRBV25-1 and TRBJ2-1; D may be TRBD2 (5 bases). In germline, CDR1 is MGHDK, CDR2 SYGVNS. The CDR3 spans 14 residues. Trimming took off 2 bases at V and 1 base at J, with 6 bases between the two ends.

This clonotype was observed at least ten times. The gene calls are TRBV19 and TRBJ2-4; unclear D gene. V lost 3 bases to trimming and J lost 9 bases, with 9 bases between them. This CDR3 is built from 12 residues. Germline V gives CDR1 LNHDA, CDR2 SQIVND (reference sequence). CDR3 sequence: CASSMALGIQYF. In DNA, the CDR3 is TGTGCCAGTAGTATGGCGCTGGGCATTCAGTACTTC.

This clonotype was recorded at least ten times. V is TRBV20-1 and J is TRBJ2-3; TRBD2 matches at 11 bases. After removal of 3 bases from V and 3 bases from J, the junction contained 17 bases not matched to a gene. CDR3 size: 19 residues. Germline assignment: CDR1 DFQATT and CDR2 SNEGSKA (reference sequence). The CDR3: CSARFSRVSGRGGTDTQYF. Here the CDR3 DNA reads TGCAGTGCTAGGTTTAGTCGGGTTAGCGGGAGGGGTGGTACAGATACGCAGTATTTT.

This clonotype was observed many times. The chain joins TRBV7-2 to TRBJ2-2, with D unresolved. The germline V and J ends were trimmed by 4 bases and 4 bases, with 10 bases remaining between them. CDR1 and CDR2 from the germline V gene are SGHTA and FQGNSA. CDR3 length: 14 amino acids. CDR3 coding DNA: TGTGCCAGCAGCTCCATTCGAACCACCGGGGAGCTGTTTTTT. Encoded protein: CASSSIRTTGELFF.

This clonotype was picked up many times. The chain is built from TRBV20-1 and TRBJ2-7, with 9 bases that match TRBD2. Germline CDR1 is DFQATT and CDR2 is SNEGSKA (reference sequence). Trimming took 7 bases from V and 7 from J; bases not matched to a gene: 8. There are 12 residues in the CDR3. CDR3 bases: TGCAGTGTAGCGGGAGAGGTTTGGGAGCAGTACTTC. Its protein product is CSVAGEVWEQYF.

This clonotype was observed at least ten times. This CDR3 is CASRSLTGTSGSPITYEQYF. CDR3 sequence (DNA): TGTGCCAGCAGGTCTCTAACCGGGACTAGCGGGAGTCCCATAACCTACGAGCAGTACTTC. The V and J genes are TRBV28 and TRBJ2-7; TRBD2 matches 14 bases. There are 20 residues in the CDR3. In germline, CDR1 is MDHEN, CDR2 SYDVKM. Losses at the gene ends were 6 bases for V and 2 bases for J; bases not matched to a gene: 18.

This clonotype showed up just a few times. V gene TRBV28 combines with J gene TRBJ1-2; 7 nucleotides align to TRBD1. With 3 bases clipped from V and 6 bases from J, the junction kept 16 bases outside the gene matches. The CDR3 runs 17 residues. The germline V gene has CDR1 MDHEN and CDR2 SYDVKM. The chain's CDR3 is CASSFSGTAQARNGYTF. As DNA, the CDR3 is TGTGCCAGCAGTTTCTCTGGGACAGCACAGGCACGCAATGGCTACACCTTC.

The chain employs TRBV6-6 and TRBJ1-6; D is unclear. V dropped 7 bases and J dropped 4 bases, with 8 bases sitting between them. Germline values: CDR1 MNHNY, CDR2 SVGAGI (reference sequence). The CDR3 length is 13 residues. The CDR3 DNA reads TGTGCCAGCAATGCAGATTATAATTCACCCCTCCACTTT. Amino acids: CASNADYNSPLHF.

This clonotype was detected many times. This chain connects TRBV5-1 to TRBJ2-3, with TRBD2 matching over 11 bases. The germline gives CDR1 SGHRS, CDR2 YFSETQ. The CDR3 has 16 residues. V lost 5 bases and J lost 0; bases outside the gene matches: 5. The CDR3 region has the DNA TGCGCCAGCAGGGACCGGACTAGCGGGAGCACAGATACGCAGTATTTT. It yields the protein CASRDRTSGSTDTQYF.

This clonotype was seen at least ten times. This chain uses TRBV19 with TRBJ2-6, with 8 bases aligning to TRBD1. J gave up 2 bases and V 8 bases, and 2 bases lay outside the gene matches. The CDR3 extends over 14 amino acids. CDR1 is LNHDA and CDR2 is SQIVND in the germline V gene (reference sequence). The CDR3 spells CASQDRAGANVLTF. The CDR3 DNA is TGTGCCAGTCAGGACAGGGCTGGGGCCAACGTCCTGACTTTC.

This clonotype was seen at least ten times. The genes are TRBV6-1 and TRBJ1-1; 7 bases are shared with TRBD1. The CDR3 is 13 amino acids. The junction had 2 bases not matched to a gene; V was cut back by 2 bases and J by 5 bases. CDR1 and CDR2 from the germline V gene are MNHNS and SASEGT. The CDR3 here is CASSEFRGTEAFF. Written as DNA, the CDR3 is TGTGCCAGCAGTGAATTCAGGGGGACTGAAGCTTTCTTT.

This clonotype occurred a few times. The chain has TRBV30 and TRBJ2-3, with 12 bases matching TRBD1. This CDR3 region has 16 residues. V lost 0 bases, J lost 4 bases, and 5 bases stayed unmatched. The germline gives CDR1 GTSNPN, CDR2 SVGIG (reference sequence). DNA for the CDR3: TGTGCCTGGAGTGTAGGGACAGGGGGCATAGCAGATACGCAGTATTTT. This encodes CAWSVGTGGIADTQYF.

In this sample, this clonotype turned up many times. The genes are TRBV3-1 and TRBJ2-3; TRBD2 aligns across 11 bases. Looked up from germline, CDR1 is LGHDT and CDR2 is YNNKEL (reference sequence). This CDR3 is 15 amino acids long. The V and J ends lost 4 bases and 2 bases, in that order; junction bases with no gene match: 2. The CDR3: CASSLGLADTDTQYF. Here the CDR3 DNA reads TGTGCCAGCAGCCTGGGACTAGCGGACACAGATACGCAGTATTTT.

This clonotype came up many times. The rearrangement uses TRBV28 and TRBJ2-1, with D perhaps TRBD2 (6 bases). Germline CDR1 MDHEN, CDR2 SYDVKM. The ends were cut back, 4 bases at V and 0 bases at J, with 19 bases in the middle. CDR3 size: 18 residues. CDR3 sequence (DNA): TGTGCCAGCAGTTCCCCGATATTAGCGGTAAGCTCCTACAATGAGCAGTTCTTC. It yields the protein CASSSPILAVSSYNEQFF.

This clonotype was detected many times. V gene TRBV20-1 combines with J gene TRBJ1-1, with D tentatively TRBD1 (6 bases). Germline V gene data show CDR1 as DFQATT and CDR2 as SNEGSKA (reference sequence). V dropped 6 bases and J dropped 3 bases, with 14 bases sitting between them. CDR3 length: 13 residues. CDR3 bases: TGCAGTGCGCAGCAGGGGCCCTACACTGAAGCTTTCTTT. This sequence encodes CSAQQGPYTEAFF.